This TCR beta chain was captured by sequencing in a study of blood T cells in healthy people across ages. A second PCR of 7 to 11 cycles used a sample-barcoded 5' primer and a J-beta primer mix. TCRdb re-analysed the 5' RACE reads in MiXCR, keeping a single row per CDR3 protein. The table includes about 1.7 million distinct CDR3 sequences, roughly 28% detected once. This CDR3 spans 13 amino acids. Trimming shortened V by 8 bases and J by 7 bases, and 16 bases separated the two germline ends. The V gene's germline CDR1 is MGHRA and CDR2 YSYEKL. A few counts support this clonotype. V is TRBV4-1 and J is TRBJ2-3, with D possibly being TRBD2 (5 bases). The source is a woman younger than 45 in good health. Sequenced: blood. The CDR3 DNA follows: TGCGCCAGCCGACTTAGCGCATCAAATACGCAGTATTTT. Translated, it gives CASRLSASNTQYF.